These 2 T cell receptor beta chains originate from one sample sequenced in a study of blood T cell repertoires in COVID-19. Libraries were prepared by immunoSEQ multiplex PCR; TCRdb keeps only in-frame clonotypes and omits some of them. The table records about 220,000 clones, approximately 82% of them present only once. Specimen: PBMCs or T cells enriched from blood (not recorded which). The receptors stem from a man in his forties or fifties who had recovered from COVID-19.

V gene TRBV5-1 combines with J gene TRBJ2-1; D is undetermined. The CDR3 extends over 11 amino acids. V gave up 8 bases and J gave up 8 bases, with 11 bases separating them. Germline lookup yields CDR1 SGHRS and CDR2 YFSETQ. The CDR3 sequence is CASSVLDEQFF. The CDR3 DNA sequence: TGCGCCAGTTCAGTCCTAGATGAGCAGTTCTTC.

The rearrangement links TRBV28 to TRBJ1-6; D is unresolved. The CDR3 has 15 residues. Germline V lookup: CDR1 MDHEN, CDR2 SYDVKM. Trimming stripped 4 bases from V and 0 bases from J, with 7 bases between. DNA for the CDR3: TGTGCCAGCAGTTCGCCGAGCTCCTATAATTCACCCCTCCACTTT. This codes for CASSSPSSYNSPLHF.